Below are 8 T cell receptor beta chains sequenced from a single sample in a study of circulating CD8 cells and anti-PD-1 response in melanoma. The QIAseq Immune Repertoire TCR panel built the libraries from approximately 15 ng of total RNA. One entry per CDR3 protein results from TCRdb running MiXCR on the reads. The repertoire holds 950 to 1,500 distinct CDR3 sequences, with 9.6% as singletons. Four subsets defined by PD-1 and/or TIGIT were sorted from live CD3+CD8+TCRalphabeta+ cells. The sequencing here drew on CD8+ T cells from PBMCs, taken at baseline or after one month of anti-PD-1 therapy (not recorded which). The receptor set was obtained from a human donor with melanoma.

This clonotype was detected only a few times. The chain is built from TRBV11-2 and TRBJ1-4; D is ambiguous. This CDR3 has 12 residues. The germline V gene encodes CDR1 SGHAT and CDR2 FQNNGV. V lost 5 bases and J 3 bases, leaving 4 bases between the germline ends. The CDR3 coding sequence is TGTGCCAGCAGCCATTCTAATGAAAAACTGTTTTTT. Amino acid sequence: CASSHSNEKLFF.

This clonotype is medium-sized by share. The chain has TRBV5-6 and TRBJ1-1; D remains ambiguous. Between the trimmed V and J ends, which lost 0 bases and 7 bases, there was a span of 10 bases. The germline CDR1 and CDR2 sequences are SGHDT and YYEEEE. This CDR3 comprises 13 residues. The CDR3 DNA sequence: TGTGCCAGCAGCTTGGTTGTTGGGAGTGAAGCTTTCTTT. Translating gives CASSLVVGSEAFF.

This clonotype is labeled as medium-sized (0.01 to 0.1%). The chain is built from TRBV19 and TRBJ2-3; D might be TRBD1 (5 bases). CDR1 and CDR2 (germline): LNHDA, SQIVND (reference sequence). V lost 2 bases, J lost 0 bases, and 9 bases lay in between. This CDR3 is 15 amino acids long. CDR3 coding DNA: TGTGCCAGTAGTATACAGGGTGAGAGCACAGATACGCAGTATTTT. Encoded protein: CASSIQGESTDTQYF.

By frequency in the sample, this clonotype is medium-sized. The rearrangement links TRBV19 to TRBJ1-1; 8 positions agree with TRBD1. The germline gives CDR1 LNHDA, CDR2 SQIVND (reference sequence). CDR3 length: 15 amino acids. V was pared by 5 bases and J by 5 bases, with 10 bases of the junction left unmatched. This chain's CDR3 is CASSARDRWDTEAFF. The CDR3 DNA reads TGTGCCAGTAGTGCTCGGGACAGGTGGGATACTGAAGCTTTCTTT.

By share of the sample, this clonotype is medium-sized. The chain has TRBV19 and TRBJ1-1, with 10 bases aligning to TRBD1. The CDR3 loop spans 15 amino acids. Germline V gives CDR1 LNHDA, CDR2 SQIVND (reference sequence). Germline trimming cut 3 bases from V and 4 bases from J; bases unmatched to any gene: 5. This chain's CDR3 is CASSIWTGGVTEAFF. In DNA, the CDR3 is TGTGCCAGTAGTATCTGGACAGGGGGTGTCACTGAAGCTTTCTTT.

On this clonotype: This may come from a read error, since a much larger clone is one base off. The chain joins TRBV19 to TRBJ1-1; perhaps TRBD1 as D (5 bases). CDR1 and CDR2 (germline): LNHDA, SQIVND (reference sequence). The CDR3 has 13 residues. The CDR3: CGIRQGAGTEAFF. CDR3 nucleotide sequence: TGTGGCATAAGGCAGGGCGCCGGCACTGAAGCTTTCTTT.

By its share, this clonotype is large (0.1 to 1%). The chain couples TRBV19 to TRBJ2-1, with D unresolved. V gave up 6 bases and J gave up 7 bases, with 16 bases separating them. Looked up from germline, CDR1 is LNHDA and CDR2 is SQIVND (reference sequence). The CDR3 is made up of 14 amino acids. DNA for the CDR3: TGTGCCAGTAGGAGCCCGGACGGGTTTAATGAGCAGTTCTTC. The encoded protein is CASRSPDGFNEQFF.

This clonotype is categorized as large. The V and J genes are TRBV2 and TRBJ1-4; TRBD1 matches at 9 bases. J gave up 13 bases and V 7 bases, and 10 bases lay outside the gene matches. This CDR3 region has 13 residues. CDR1 is SNHLY and CDR2 is FYNNEI in the germline V gene. The CDR3 here is CASMGTGRHLLFF. CDR3 DNA sequence: TGTGCCAGCATGGGGACAGGGCGGCATCTACTGTTTTTT.